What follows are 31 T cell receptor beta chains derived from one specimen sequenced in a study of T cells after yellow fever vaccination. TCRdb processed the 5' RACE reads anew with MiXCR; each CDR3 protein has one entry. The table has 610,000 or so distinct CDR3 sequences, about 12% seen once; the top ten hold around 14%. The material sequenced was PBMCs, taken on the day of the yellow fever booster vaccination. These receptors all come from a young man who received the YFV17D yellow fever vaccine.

The CDR3 DNA follows: TGTGCCAGCAGTTTCAGCCAGGGAACAGTACAGGTCCCCGGGGAGCTGTTTTTT. Translating it yields CASSFSQGTVQVPGELFF. The V and J genes are TRBV28 and TRBJ2-2; the D gene is possibly TRBD1 (5 bases). Germline CDR1 and CDR2: MDHEN and SYDVKM. The CDR3 is made up of 18 amino acids. Between the trimmed V and J ends, which lost 3 bases and 6 bases, there was a span of 23 bases. The full variable domain, rest sourced from reference TRBV28 and TRBJ2-2, is DVKVTQSSRYLVKRTGEKVFLECVQDMDHENMFWYRQDPGLGLRLIYFSYDVKMKEKGDIPEGYSVSREKKERFSLILESASTNQTSMYLCASSFSQGTVQVPGELFFGEGSRLTVL.

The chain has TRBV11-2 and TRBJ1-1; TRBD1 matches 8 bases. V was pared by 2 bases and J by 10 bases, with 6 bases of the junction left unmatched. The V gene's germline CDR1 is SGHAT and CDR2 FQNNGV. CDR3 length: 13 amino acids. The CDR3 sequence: CASSLSSGQGAFF. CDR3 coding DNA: TGTGCCAGCAGCTTATCGTCCGGACAGGGAGCTTTCTTT.

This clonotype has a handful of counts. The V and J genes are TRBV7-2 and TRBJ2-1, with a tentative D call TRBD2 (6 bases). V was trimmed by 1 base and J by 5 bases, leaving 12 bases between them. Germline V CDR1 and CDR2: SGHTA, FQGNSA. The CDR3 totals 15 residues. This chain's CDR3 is CASSLDPGSHNEQFF. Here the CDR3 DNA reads TGTGCCAGCAGCTTAGACCCCGGGAGCCACAATGAGCAGTTCTTC. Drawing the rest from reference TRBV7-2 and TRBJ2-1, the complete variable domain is GAGVSQSPSNKVTEKGKDVELRCDPISGHTALYWYRQSLGQGLEFLIYFQGNSAPDKSGLPSDRFSAERTGGSVSTLTIQRTQQEDSAVYLCASSLDPGSHNEQFFGPGTRLTVL.

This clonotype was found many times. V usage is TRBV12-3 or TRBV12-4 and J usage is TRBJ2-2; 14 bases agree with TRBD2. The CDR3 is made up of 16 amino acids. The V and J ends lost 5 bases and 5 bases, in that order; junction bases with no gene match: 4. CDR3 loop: CASSPGTSGGTGELFF. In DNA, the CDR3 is TGTGCCAGCAGTCCCGGGACTAGCGGGGGAACCGGGGAGCTGTTTTTT.

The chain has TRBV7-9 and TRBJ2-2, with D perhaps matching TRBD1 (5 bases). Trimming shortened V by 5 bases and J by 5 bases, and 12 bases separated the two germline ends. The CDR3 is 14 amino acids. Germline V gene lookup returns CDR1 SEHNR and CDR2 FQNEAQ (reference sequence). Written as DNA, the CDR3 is TGTGCCAGCAGCCTGATGGGGCGGACCGGGGAGCTGTTTTTT. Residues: CASSLMGRTGELFF. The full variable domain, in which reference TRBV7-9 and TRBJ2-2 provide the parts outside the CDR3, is DTGVSQNPRHKITKRGQNVTFRCDPISEHNRLYWYRQTLGQGPEFLTYFQNEAQLEKSRLLSDRFSAERPKGSFSTLEIQRTEQGDSAMYLCASSLMGRTGELFFGEGSRLTVL.

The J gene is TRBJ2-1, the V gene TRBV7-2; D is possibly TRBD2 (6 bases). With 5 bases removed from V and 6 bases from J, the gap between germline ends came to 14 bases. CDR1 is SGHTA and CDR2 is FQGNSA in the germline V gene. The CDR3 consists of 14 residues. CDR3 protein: CASSLGPGSNEQFF. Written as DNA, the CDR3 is TGTGCCAGCAGCCTGGGACCCGGGAGCAATGAGCAGTTCTTC.

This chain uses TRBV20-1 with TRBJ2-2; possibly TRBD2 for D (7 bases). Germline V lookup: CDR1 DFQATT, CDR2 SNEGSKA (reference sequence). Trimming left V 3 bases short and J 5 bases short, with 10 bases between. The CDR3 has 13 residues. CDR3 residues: CSARGGATGELFF. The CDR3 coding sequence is TGCAGTGCTAGGGGGGGGGCTACCGGGGAGCTGTTTTTT.

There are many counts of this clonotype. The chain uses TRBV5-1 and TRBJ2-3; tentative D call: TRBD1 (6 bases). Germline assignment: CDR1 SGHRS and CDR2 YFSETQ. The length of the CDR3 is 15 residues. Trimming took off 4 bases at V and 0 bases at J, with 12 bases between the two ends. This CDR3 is CASSQTQGSTDTQYF. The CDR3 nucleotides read TGCGCCAGCAGCCAGACCCAGGGGAGCACAGATACGCAGTATTTT.

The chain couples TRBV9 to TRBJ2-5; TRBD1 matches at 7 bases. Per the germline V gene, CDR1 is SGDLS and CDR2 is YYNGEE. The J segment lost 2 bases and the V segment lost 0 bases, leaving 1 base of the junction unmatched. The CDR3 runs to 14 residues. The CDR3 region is CASSVEGQQETQYF. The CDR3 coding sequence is TGTGCCAGCAGCGTAGAGGGACAGCAAGAGACCCAGTACTTC.

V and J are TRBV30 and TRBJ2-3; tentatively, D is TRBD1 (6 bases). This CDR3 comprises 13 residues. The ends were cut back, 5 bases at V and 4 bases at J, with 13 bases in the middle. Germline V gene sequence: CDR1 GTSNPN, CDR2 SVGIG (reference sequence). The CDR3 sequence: CAWGRQVSDTQYF. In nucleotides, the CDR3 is TGTGCCTGGGGTAGACAGGTCTCAGATACGCAGTATTTT. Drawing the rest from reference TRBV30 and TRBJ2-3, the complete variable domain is SQTIHQWPATLVQPVGSPLSLECTVEGTSNPNLYWYRQAAGRGLQLLFYSVGIGQISSEVPQNLSASRPQDRQFILSSKKLLLSDSGFYLCAWGRQVSDTQYFGPGTRLTVL.

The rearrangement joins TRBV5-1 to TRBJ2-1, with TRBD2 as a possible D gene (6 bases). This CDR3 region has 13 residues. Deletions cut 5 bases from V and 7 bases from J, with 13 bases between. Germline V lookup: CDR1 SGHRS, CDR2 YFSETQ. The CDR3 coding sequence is TGCGCCAGCAGAGCCGGGAGCAGTAATGAGCAGTTCTTC. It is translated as CASRAGSSNEQFF.

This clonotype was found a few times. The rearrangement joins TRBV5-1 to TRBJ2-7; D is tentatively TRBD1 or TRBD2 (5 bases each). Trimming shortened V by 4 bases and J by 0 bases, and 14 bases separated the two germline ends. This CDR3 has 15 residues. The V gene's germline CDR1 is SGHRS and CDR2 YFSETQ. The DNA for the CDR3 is TGCGCCAGCAGCCCCGGGGCGGAGAGCTCCTACGAGCAGTACTTC. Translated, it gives CASSPGAESSYEQYF.

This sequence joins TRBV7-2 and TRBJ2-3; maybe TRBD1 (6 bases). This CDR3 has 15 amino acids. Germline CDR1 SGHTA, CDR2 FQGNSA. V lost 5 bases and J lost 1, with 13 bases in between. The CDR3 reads CASSLQGWGTDTQYF. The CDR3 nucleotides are TGTGCCAGCAGCCTACAGGGTTGGGGCACAGATACGCAGTATTTT.

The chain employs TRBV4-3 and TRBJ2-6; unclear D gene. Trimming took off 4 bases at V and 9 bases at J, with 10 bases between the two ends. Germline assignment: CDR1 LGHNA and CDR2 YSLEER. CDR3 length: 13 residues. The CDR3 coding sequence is TGCGCCAGCAGCCGGACCGGGCACAACGTCCTGACTTTC. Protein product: CASSRTGHNVLTF.

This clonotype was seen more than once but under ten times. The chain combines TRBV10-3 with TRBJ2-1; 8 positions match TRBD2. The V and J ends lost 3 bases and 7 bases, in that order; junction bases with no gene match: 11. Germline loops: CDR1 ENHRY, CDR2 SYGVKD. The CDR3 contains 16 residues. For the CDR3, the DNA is TGTGCCATCAGTGACCCTGAAGCGGGAGCAAGGAATGAGCAGTTCTTC. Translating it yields CAISDPEAGARNEQFF.

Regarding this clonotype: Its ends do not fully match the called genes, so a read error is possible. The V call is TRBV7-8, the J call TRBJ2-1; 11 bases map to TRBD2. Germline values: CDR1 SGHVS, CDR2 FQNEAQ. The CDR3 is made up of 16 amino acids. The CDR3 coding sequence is TGTACCAGCAGGCCAAATAGCGGGAGGGGATACAATGAGCAGTTCTTC. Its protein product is CTSRPNSGRGYNEQFF.

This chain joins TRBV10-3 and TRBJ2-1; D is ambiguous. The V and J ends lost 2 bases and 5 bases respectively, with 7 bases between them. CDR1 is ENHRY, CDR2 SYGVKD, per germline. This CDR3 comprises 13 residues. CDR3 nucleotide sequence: TGTGCCATCAGTGAGCGTGCCGACAATGAGCAGTTCTTC. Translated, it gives CAISERADNEQFF.

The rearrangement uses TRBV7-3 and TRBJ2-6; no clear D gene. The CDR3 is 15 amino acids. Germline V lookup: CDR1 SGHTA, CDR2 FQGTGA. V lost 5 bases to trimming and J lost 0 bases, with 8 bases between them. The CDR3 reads CASSAQPSGANVLTF. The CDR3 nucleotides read TGTGCCAGCAGCGCCCAACCCTCTGGGGCCAACGTCCTGACTTTC.

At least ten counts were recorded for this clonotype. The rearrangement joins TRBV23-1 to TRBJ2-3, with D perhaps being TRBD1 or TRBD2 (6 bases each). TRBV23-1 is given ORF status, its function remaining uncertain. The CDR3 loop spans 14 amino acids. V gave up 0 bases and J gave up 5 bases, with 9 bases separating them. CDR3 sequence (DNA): TGCGCCAGCAGTCAATCGGAGGGGGAAGATACGCAGTATTTT. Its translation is CASSQSEGEDTQYF.

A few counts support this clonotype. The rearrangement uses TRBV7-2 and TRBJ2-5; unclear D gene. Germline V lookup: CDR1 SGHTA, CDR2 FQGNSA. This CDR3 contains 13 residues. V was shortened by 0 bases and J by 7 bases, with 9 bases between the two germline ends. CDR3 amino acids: CASSLAERATQYF. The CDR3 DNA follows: TGTGCCAGCAGCTTAGCGGAAAGAGCGACCCAGTACTTC.

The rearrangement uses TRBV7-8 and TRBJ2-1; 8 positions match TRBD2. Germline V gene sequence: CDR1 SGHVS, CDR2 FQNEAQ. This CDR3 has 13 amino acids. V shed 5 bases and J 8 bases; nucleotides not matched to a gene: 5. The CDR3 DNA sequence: TGTGCCAGCAGCATGCGGACTAGCTATGAGCAGTTCTTC. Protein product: CASSMRTSYEQFF. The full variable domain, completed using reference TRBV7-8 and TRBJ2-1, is GAGVSQSPRYKVAKRGQDVALRCDPISGHVSLFWYQQALGQGPEFLTYFQNEAQLDKSGLPSDRFFAERPEGSVSTLKIQRTQQEDSAVYLCASSMRTSYEQFFGPGTRLTVL.

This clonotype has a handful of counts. The CDR3 bases are TGTGCCAGCAGTTACTCCGGGACAGGGGGTTCACCCCTCCACTTT. This encodes CASSYSGTGGSPLHF. The chain joins TRBV6-5 to TRBJ1-6; 11 nucleotides line up with TRBD1. V lost 0 bases and J lost 9; bases outside the gene matches: 1. The CDR3 totals 15 residues. CDR1 and CDR2 from the germline V gene are MNHEY and SVGAGI.

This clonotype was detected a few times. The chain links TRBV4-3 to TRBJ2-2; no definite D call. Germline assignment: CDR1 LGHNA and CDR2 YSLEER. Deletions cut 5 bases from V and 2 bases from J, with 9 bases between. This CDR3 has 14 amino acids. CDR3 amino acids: CASSKQSNTGELFF. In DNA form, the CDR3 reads TGCGCCAGCAGCAAACAGAGCAACACCGGGGAGCTGTTTTTT.

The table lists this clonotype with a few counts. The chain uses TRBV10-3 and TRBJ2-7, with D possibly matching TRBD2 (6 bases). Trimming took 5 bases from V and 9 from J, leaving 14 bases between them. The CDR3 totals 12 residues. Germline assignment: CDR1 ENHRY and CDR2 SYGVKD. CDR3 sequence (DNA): TGTGCCATCAGTAGTGAGGGAGGTGGGCAGTACTTC. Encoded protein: CAISSEGGGQYF.

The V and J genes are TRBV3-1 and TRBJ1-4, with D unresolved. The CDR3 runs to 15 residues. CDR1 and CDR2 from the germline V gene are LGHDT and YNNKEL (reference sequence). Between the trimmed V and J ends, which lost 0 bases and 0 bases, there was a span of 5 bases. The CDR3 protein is CASSQDQATNEKLFF. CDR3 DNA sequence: TGTGCCAGCAGCCAAGACCAGGCAACTAATGAAAAACTGTTTTTT. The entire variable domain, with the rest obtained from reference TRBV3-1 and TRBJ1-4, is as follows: DTAVSQTPKYLVTQMGNDKSIKCEQNLGHDTMYWYKQDSKKFLKIMFSYNNKELIINETVPNRFSPKSPDKAHLNLHINSLELGDSAVYFCASSQDQATNEKLFFGSGTQLSVL.

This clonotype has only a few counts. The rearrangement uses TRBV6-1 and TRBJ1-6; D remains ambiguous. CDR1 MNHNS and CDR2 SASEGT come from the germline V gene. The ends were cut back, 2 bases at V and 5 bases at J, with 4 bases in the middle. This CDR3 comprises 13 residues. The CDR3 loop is CASSEQNNSPLHF. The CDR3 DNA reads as TGTGCCAGCAGTGAACAGAATAATTCACCCCTCCACTTT.

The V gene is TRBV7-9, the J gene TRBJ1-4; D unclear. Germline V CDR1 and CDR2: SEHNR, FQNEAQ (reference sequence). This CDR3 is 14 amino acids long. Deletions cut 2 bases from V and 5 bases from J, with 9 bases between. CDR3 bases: TGTGCCAGCAGCTTATCGTCAGGAAATGAAAAACTGTTTTTT. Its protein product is CASSLSSGNEKLFF.

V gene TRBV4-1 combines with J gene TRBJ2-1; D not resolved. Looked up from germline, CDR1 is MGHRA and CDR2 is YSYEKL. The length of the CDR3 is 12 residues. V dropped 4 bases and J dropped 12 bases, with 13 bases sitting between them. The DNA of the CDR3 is TGCGCCAGCAGCCCTCCCGGGTCCCGGCAGTTCTTC. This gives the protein CASSPPGSRQFF.

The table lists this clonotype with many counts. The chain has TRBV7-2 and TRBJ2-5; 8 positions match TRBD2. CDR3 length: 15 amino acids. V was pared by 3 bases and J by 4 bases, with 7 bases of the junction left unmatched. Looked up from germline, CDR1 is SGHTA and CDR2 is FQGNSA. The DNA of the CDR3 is TGTGCCAGCAGCTTTGCGGGAGGAGGGGCAGAGACCCAGTACTTC. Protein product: CASSFAGGGAETQYF. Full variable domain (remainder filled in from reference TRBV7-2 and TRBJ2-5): GAGVSQSPSNKVTEKGKDVELRCDPISGHTALYWYRQSLGQGLEFLIYFQGNSAPDKSGLPSDRFSAERTGGSVSTLTIQRTQQEDSAVYLCASSFAGGGAETQYFGPGTRLLVL.

DNA of the CDR3: TGTGCCAGCAGTTCCGGGGCCGCCGGTGGCTACACCTTC. Translated: CASSSGAAGGYTF. This chain links TRBV12-3 or TRBV12-4 with TRBJ1-2; D is perhaps TRBD1 (5 bases). CDR3 length: 13 residues. The ends were cut back, 4 bases at V and 7 bases at J, with 13 bases in the middle.

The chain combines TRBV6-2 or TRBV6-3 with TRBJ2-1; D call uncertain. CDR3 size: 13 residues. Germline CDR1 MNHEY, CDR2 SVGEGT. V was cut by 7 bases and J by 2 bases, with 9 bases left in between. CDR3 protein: CASTRQAYNEQFF. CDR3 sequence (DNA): TGTGCCAGCACGAGACAAGCCTACAATGAGCAGTTCTTC.